The T cell receptor beta chain under discussion was sequenced for a study of blood T cell repertoires in COVID-19. At the level of the study: The United States, Italy and Spain supplied acute and convalescent COVID-19 samples. Sources were T cells, B-cell-depleted T cells, or PBMCs; the material itself was cDNA or gDNA.

Original handling: Scientists estimated how many nucleated cells there were by amplifying reference gene primers. Profiling relied on immunoSEQ multiplex PCR, and the TCRdb table lists in-frame clones only, not all of them. That table gives V, J and clone size, and the DNA gave D and trimming. The table has roughly 19,000 clones, approximately 91% seen once. The germline V gene has CDR1 MNHEY and CDR2 SVGAGI. This CDR3 has 14 residues. V was pared by 6 bases and J by 6 bases, with 17 bases between. The sequence derives from a human donor in a cohort sampled during active COVID-19. Input material: peripheral blood. V and J are TRBV6-5 and TRBJ1-2, with D possibly matching TRBD1 (5 bases). CDR3 DNA sequence: TGTGCCAGCAGCTCACCTAGGACAAGCGATGGCTACACCTTC. It translates to CASSSPRTSDGYTF.